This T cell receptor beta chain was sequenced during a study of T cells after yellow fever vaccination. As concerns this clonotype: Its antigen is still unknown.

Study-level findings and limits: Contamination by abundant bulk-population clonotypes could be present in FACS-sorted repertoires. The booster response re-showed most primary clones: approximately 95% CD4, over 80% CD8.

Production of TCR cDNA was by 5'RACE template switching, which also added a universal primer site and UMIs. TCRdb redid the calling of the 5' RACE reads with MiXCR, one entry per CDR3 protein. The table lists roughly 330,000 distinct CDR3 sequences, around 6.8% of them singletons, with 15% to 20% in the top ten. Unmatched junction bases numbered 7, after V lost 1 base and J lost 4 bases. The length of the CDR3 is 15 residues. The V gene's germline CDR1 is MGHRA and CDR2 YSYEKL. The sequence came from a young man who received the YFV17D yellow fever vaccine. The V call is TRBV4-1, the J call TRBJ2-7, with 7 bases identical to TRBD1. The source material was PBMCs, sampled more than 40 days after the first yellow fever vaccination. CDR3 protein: CASSQVSTGAYEQYF. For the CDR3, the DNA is TGCGCCAGCAGCCAAGTTTCAACAGGGGCATACGAGCAGTACTTC.